This is a list of T cell receptor beta chains from one sample in a study of blood T cells in healthy people across ages. TCRdb passed the 5' RACE reads through MiXCR, listing each CDR3 protein once. Here the sample spans around 700,000 distinct CDR3 sequences, 25% being singletons. These records were also assigned to another study, of T cells of mothers and their children.

The sample consisted of blood. These receptors originate from a boy aged 5-17 years in good health. CDR3s include the opening cysteine and the closing phenylalanine or tryptophan. D genes are given only for firm matches. Size values are once, few and many counts, or a class for expanded clones, and some rows have none.

clone_size	d_call	v_call	j_call	cdr3_aa	cdr3_nt
few	NA	TRBV4-1	TRBJ2-1	CASSQYRTNEQFF	TGCGCCAGCAGCCAATATAGAACCAATGAGCAGTTCTTC
NA	TRBD1	TRBV28	TRBJ1-1	CASRSQGVENTEAFF	TGTGCCAGCAGGTCACAGGGGGTGGAGAACACTGAAGCTTTCTTT
few	TRBD2	TRBV12-5	TRBJ2-1	CASGLVEAGIYNEQFF	TGTGCTAGTGGTTTGGTAGAAGCGGGGATTTACAATGAGCAGTTCTTC
NA	NA	TRBV12-3/TRBV12-4	TRBJ2-1	CASSFWRRQFF	TGTGCCAGCAGTTTTTGGAGGCGGCAGTTCTTC
NA	NA	TRBV4-2	TRBJ2-3	CASSQEEYPTDTQYF	TGTGCCAGCAGCCAAGAGGAGTATCCCACAGATACGCAGTATTTT
few	TRBD2	TRBV6-4	TRBJ2-2	CASSETSGRLNTGELFF	TGTGCCAGCAGTGAGACTAGCGGGAGATTAAACACCGGGGAGCTGTTTTTT
few	NA	TRBV6-6	TRBJ2-2	CASSYFSQPNTGELFF	TGTGCCAGCAGTTACTTTTCCCAGCCAAACACCGGGGAGCTGTTTTTT
NA	TRBD1	TRBV7-2	TRBJ1-1	CASSINFQGAQTEAFF	TGTGCCAGCAGTATCAATTTCCAGGGGGCGCAGACTGAAGCTTTCTTT
NA	NA	TRBV6-5	TRBJ2-5	CASSYSEDRKETQYF	TGTGCCAGCAGTTACTCGGAGGATAGGAAAGAGACCCAGTACTTC
NA	NA	TRBV15	TRBJ1-1	CATQPELSRTNTEAFF	TGTGCCACCCAACCTGAACTCTCGAGGACGAACACTGAAGCCTTCTTT
NA	NA	TRBV10-2	TRBJ2-2	CAMGIGLNTGELFF	TGCGCGATGGGTATCGGTTTGAACACCGGGGAGCTGTTTTTT
NA	TRBD1	TRBV28	TRBJ2-1	CASKKPGQNNEQFF	TGTGCCAGCAAAAAACCGGGACAGAACAATGAGCAGTTCTTC
NA	NA	TRBV12-5	TRBJ2-7	CASGLTELSYEQYF	TGTGCTAGTGGTTTAACAGAGCTATCCTACGAGCAGTACTTC
NA	NA	TRBV5-1	TRBJ2-2	CASSLMTDTGELFF	TGCGCCAGCAGCTTGATGACAGACACCGGGGAGCTGTTTTTT
NA	NA	TRBV7-6	TRBJ2-5	CASSLLKDLQGTQYF	TGTGCCAGCAGCTTATTGAAGGATCTGCAGGGGACCCAGTACTTC
few	NA	TRBV5-5	TRBJ2-3	CASSLEGGHTQYF	TGTGCCAGCAGCTTGGAGGGTGGGCATACGCAGTATTTT
few	NA	TRBV20-1	TRBJ1-2	CSAWHPPNYGYTF	TGCAGTGCTTGGCACCCTCCTAACTATGGCTACACCTTC
few	TRBD2	TRBV9	TRBJ2-5	CASSVEGGAETQYF	TGTGCCAGCAGCGTAGAGGGAGGGGCAGAGACCCAGTACTTC
NA	TRBD1	TRBV5-4	TRBJ1-2	CAGSPGTVKGDGYTF	TGTGCCGGCAGCCCTGGGACAGTGAAAGGGGATGGCTACACCTTC
few	NA	TRBV19	TRBJ2-7	CASSAGLSYEQYF	TGTGCCAGTAGCGCGGGGCTCTCCTACGAGCAGTACTTC
few	NA	TRBV11-2	TRBJ2-2	CASSFGDVYTGELFF	TGTGCCAGCAGCTTTGGGGATGTGTATACCGGGGAGCTGTTTTTT
NA	TRBD1	TRBV6-2/TRBV6-3	TRBJ2-5	CASYNRAGTGNF	TGTGCCAGCTATAATCGAGCTGGGACAGGGAACTTC
NA	NA	TRBV5-5	TRBJ2-6	CASSLPDVGRTGANVLTF	TGTGCCAGCAGCCTACCGGATGTGGGGAGGACTGGGGCCAACGTCCTGACTTTC
few	NA	TRBV7-2	TRBJ2-7	CASSPRAQTLEQYF	TGTGCCAGCAGCCCCCGGGCCCAGACACTCGAGCAGTACTTC
few	NA	TRBV29-1	TRBJ1-2	CSVERGNAGYGYTF	TGCAGCGTTGAAAGGGGGAACGCGGGCTATGGCTACACCTTC
NA	NA	TRBV12-3/TRBV12-4	TRBJ2-4	CASSLGGFRAKNIQYF	TGTGCCAGCAGTTTAGGAGGTTTCCGAGCCAAAAACATTCAGTACTTC
NA	TRBD1	TRBV7-9	TRBJ2-3	CASSLVWDGTGRSDTQYF	TGTGCCAGCAGCTTAGTATGGGACGGGACAGGGCGCTCCGATACGCAGTATTTT
once	NA	TRBV6-5	TRBJ2-3	CASSYQLATDTQYF	TGTGCCAGCAGTTACCAGCTAGCAACAGATACGCAGTATTTT
NA	NA	TRBV2	TRBJ1-5	CASRTERDQPQHF	TGTGCCAGCAGGACAGAAAGAGATCAGCCCCAGCATTTT
few	TRBD2	TRBV4-2	TRBJ2-3	CASSQSTSGDTDTQYF	TGTGCCAGCAGCCAATCGACTAGCGGGGACACAGATACGCAGTATTTT
NA	NA	TRBV9	TRBJ2-2	CASSVDGFTGELFF	TGTGCCAGCAGCGTAGATGGGTTCACCGGGGAGCTGTTTTTT
once	NA	TRBV20-1	TRBJ2-7	CSARTKTGYEQYF	TGCAGTGCTAGAACCAAGACAGGTTACGAGCAGTACTTC
NA	TRBD2	TRBV12-3/TRBV12-4	TRBJ2-5	CASTSGGGSETQYF	TGTGCCAGCACCTCGGGAGGGGGATCGGAGACCCAGTACTTC
NA	NA	TRBV5-5	TRBJ2-1	CASSTYPSGEQFF	TGTGCCAGCAGCACCTATCCTTCGGGTGAGCAGTTCTTC
few	NA	TRBV29-1	TRBJ2-5	CSVEDPQDQETQYF	TGCAGCGTTGAAGATCCCCAGGACCAAGAGACCCAGTACTTC
NA	NA	TRBV20-1	TRBJ1-2	CSASGGHGSLYYGYTF	TGCAGTGCTAGCGGGGGGCATGGGTCCCTCTATTATGGCTACACCTTC
few	TRBD1	TRBV2	TRBJ1-2	CASRGGTAPNYGYTF	TGTGCCAGCAGGGGTGGGACAGCTCCTAACTATGGCTACACCTTC
few	TRBD1	TRBV13	TRBJ2-5	CASSPPGQGIETQYF	TGTGCCAGCAGCCCTCCGGGACAGGGAATAGAGACCCAGTACTTC
few	NA	TRBV11-2	TRBJ2-4	CASSSQVQGGPAKNIQYF	TGTGCCAGCAGCTCCCAAGTCCAAGGGGGTCCGGCCAAGAACATTCAGTACTTC
NA	TRBD2	TRBV20-1	TRBJ2-3	CSAKEREVPDTQYF	TGCAGTGCCAAGGAGCGGGAGGTCCCAGATACGCAGTATTTT